The rows below give T cell receptor beta chains drawn from one sample of a study of T cell clonotyping in hematopoietic cell transplantation. The repertoire was sequenced with immunoSEQ multiplex PCR; TCRdb's copy has only in-frame clones and lacks some. The sample lists more than 70,000 clones; around 96% were seen once. The sample here was peripheral blood mononuclear cells, taken before stem cell transplant. These receptors were taken from a woman between 50 and 59 years old with acute myeloid leukemia. Some clones in this sample may be carry-over from other donors' samples. Both conserved end residues are part of each CDR3. D genes are given only for firm matches. Rows give clone size only sometimes, using once, few, many, or a class for an expanded clone.

j_call | d_call | clone_size | v_call | cdr3_aa | cdr3_nt
TRBJ2-1 | NA | NA | TRBV5-1 | CASSQNRDNEQFF | TGCGCCAGCAGCCAGAATAGGGACAATGAGCAGTTCTTC
TRBJ1-5 | TRBD1 | NA | TRBV28 | CASSLATGWERPQHF | TGTGCCAGCAGTTTAGCGACAGGGTGGGAACGGCCCCAGCATTTT
TRBJ2-3 | NA | NA | TRBV19 | CASSWSDTQYF | TGTGCCAGTAGCTGGTCAGATACGCAGTATTTT
TRBJ1-4 | NA | NA | TRBV30 | CASSRADGKLFF | TGTGCCTCCTCCCGGGCAGACGGAAAACTGTTTTTT
TRBJ2-3 | TRBD1 | NA | TRBV5-1 | CASSRDRGRTDTQYF | TGCGCCAGCAGCAGGGACAGGGGTCGGACAGATACGCAGTATTTT
TRBJ2-7 | TRBD1 | NA | TRBV6-6 | CASIGTGGSYEQYF | TGTGCCAGCATCGGGACAGGGGGTTCCTACGAGCAGTACTTC
TRBJ2-7 | NA | NA | TRBV5-1 | CASSLAGTSYEQYF | TGCGCCAGCAGCTTGGCCGGGACAAGCTACGAGCAGTACTTC
TRBJ1-1 | NA | NA | TRBV6-1 | CASSQGGNTEAFF | TGTGCCAGCAGTCAGGGCGGGAACACTGAAGCTTTCTTT
TRBJ1-5 | NA | NA | TRBV6-5 | CASSYSGPNQPQHF | TGTGCCAGCAGTTACTCGGGACCAAATCAGCCCCAGCATTTT
TRBJ1-2 | NA | once | TRBV6-4 | CASRSEPGTLNGYTF | TGTGCCAGCAGGAGCGAACCCGGGACCCTAAATGGCTACACCTTC
TRBJ2-1 | NA | NA | TRBV7-9 | CASSLRDSYNEQFF | TGTGCCAGCAGCTTACGGGACTCCTACAATGAGCAGTTCTTC
TRBJ2-7 | NA | NA | TRBV6-1 | CASSEVRARREQYF | TGTGCCAGCAGTGAAGTTCGGGCGAGACGCGAGCAGTACTTC
TRBJ1-1 | TRBD1 | NA | TRBV6-5 | CASSSHRGRITEAFF | TGTGCCAGCAGTTCACACAGGGGGAGAATTACTGAAGCTTTCTTT
TRBJ2-7 | TRBD1 | once | TRBV30 | CAWKWGQGVLDEQYF | TGTGCCTGGAAATGGGGACAGGGGGTTTTAGACGAGCAGTACTTC
TRBJ2-7 | NA | NA | TRBV30 | CAWSPFGGSYEQYF | TGTGCCTGGAGTCCCTTTGGGGGCTCCTACGAGCAGTACTTC
TRBJ1-4 | TRBD1 | NA | TRBV28 | CASIGTENEKLFF | TGTGCCAGCATAGGGACAGAAAATGAAAAACTGTTTTTT
TRBJ2-3 | NA | NA | TRBV7-3 | CASSLISPSDTQYF | TGTGCCAGCAGCTTAATTTCCCCATCAGATACGCAGTATTTT
TRBJ1-1 | NA | NA | TRBV5-6 | CASNTRVMNTEAFF | TGTGCCAGCAATACTCGTGTCATGAACACTGAAGCTTTCTTT
TRBJ2-5 | TRBD2 | NA | TRBV7-3 | CASSLLGGGAGETQYF | TGTGCCAGCAGCTTACTCGGCGGGGGGGCCGGGGAGACCCAGTACTTC
TRBJ2-7 | NA | NA | TRBV5-4 | CASSKTGYQDEQYF | TGTGCCAGCAGCAAAACAGGTTATCAGGACGAGCAGTACTTC
TRBJ1-4 | NA | NA | TRBV7-9 | CASSLLGQNNEKLFF | TGTGCCAGCAGCTTATTAGGACAGAACAATGAAAAACTGTTTTTT
TRBJ1-2 | NA | NA | TRBV7-2 | CASSLAGLQGPNYGYTF | TGTGCCAGCAGCTTAGCCGGGTTGCAGGGCCCTAACTATGGCTACACCTTC
TRBJ1-6 | TRBD1 | NA | TRBV4-1 | CASSQEGTGGYSPLHF | TGCGCCAGCAGCCAAGAGGGGACAGGGGGTTATTCACCCCTCCACTTT
TRBJ2-3 | NA | NA | TRBV6-5 | CASSSLLRNTDTQYF | TGTGCCAGCAGTTCTTTACTCCGGAACACAGATACGCAGTATTTT
TRBJ2-5 | NA | NA | TRBV11-2 | CASSGGRETQYF | TGTGCCAGCAGCGGAGGCCGCGAGACCCAGTACTTC
TRBJ1-2 | NA | NA | TRBV29-1 | CSVEGSAFSPPGYTF | TGCAGCGTTGAAGGGTCAGCATTCAGCCCTCCTGGCTACACCTTC
TRBJ2-7 | TRBD1 | once | TRBV28 | CASRGQSYEQYF | TGTGCCAGCAGGGGACAGTCATACGAGCAGTACTTC
TRBJ1-2 | NA | NA | TRBV7-9 | CASSLAGTGSYTF | TGTGCCAGCAGCTTAGCGGGGACGGGAAGCTACACCTTC
TRBJ2-5 | TRBD2 | NA | TRBV4-1 | CASSQEPRGGGETQYF | TGCGCCAGCAGCCAAGAGCCCCGGGGGGGAGGAGAGACCCAGTACTTC
TRBJ2-7 | TRBD2 | NA | TRBV4-1 | CASSPLAGGLYEQYF | TGCGCCAGCAGCCCATTAGCGGGAGGGTTATACGAGCAGTACTTC
TRBJ1-1 | NA | NA | TRBV30 | CAWSFNMNTEAFF | TGTGCCTGGAGTTTTAACATGAACACTGAAGCTTTCTTT
TRBJ2-5 | NA | NA | TRBV30 | CAWSATAKGLQETQYF | TGTGCCTGGAGCGCCACGGCCAAAGGACTTCAAGAGACCCAGTACTTC
TRBJ1-5 | NA | NA | TRBV19 | CASSIGIGGNQPQHF | TGTGCCAGTAGTATAGGGATCGGAGGCAATCAGCCCCAGCATTTT
TRBJ2-7 | TRBD2 | NA | TRBV28 | CASSLWASGSYEQYF | TGTGCCAGCAGTTTATGGGCTAGCGGGAGCTACGAGCAGTACTTC
TRBJ2-3 | TRBD2 | once | TRBV9 | CASSFSGTSGTDTQYF | TGTGCCAGCAGCTTCTCCGGGACTAGCGGCACAGATACGCAGTATTTT
TRBJ1-2 | TRBD1 | once | TRBV6-5 | CASSYPGQGGYTF | TGTGCCAGCAGTTACCCTGGACAGGGAGGTTACACCTTC
TRBJ1-5 | NA | NA | TRBV28 | CASSGVGGYSNQPQHF | TGTGCCAGCAGTGGAGTCGGGGGATATAGCAATCAGCCCCAGCATTTT
TRBJ2-7 | NA | NA | TRBV13 | CASSLQQGYEQYF | TGTGCCAGCAGCTTACAACAGGGCTACGAGCAGTACTTC
TRBJ2-1 | TRBD1 | NA | TRBV6-1 | CASSATGTGVNNEQFF | TGTGCCAGCAGTGCGACCGGGACAGGGGTGAACAATGAGCAGTTCTTC
TRBJ2-7 | TRBD1 | NA | TRBV6-5 | CASRRGQGADEQYF | TGTGCCAGTCGCAGGGGGCAGGGGGCCGACGAGCAGTACTTC
TRBJ1-2 | NA | NA | TRBV10-2 | CASRGFSDFNYGYTF | TGCGCCAGCAGGGGGTTCTCTGATTTTAACTATGGCTACACCTTC
TRBJ1-3 | NA | NA | TRBV29-1 | CSTQRQGKRNTIYF | TGCAGCACCCAGCGGCAGGGAAAGAGGAACACCATATATTTT